Listed below are T cell receptor beta chains from one sample, sequenced in a study of response to subunit inactivated influenza vaccine. MiXCR, applied by TCRdb to the RT-PCR reads, yields one record per CDR3 protein. This sample has approximately 700,000 distinct CDR3 sequences, with about 15% found just once. This sample comprised PBMCs from blood, obtained approximately 12 days after vaccination. These receptors were collected from a man aged 50-59 years who received an inactivated influenza vaccine. The CDR3 runs from the conserved cysteine through the conserved F or W. The D gene is left open where the match is weak. Size is omitted from some rows. Given values are once, few, many or a class for expanded clones.

few TRBJ2-5 TRBV30 TRBD2 CAWCGRAAETQYF TGTGCCTGGTGTGGGAGGGCCGCGGAGACCCAGTACTTC
many TRBJ2-7 TRBV3-1 TRBD2 CASSQAGLAGQQYF TGTGCCAGCAGCCAAGCCGGACTAGCGGGACAGCAGTACTTC
few TRBJ1-2 TRBV7-2 TRBD1 CASSYPAGTGGACTF TGTGCCAGCAGCTATCCAGCCGGGACAGGGGGCGCGTGCACCTTC
few TRBJ2-5 TRBV29-1 TRBD2 CSVEGTGGAILQETQYF TGCAGCGTTGAAGGGACGGGGGGAGCGATCCTACAAGAGACCCAGTACTTC
few TRBJ1-2 TRBV6-5 TRBD1 CASSYSVPGQGYGYTF TGTGCCAGCAGTTACTCGGTCCCGGGACAGGGCTATGGCTACACCTTC
- TRBJ2-3 TRBV4-3 TRBD1 CASSHNRGRTDTQYF TGCGCCAGCAGCCACAACAGGGGGCGAACAGATACGCAGTATTTT
- TRBJ2-7 TRBV11-2 - CASSLVAVATEQYF TGTGCCAGCAGCTTAGTTGCTGTCGCAACCGAGCAGTACTTC
- TRBJ2-7 TRBV28 - CASSRGGHKSNEQYF TGTGCCAGCTCCAGAGGCGGGCATAAGAGCAACGAGCAGTACTTC
few TRBJ1-6 TRBV27 TRBD1 CASSLSGQGESPLHF TGTGCCAGCAGTTTATCGGGACAGGGGGAGTCACCCCTCCACTTT
few TRBJ2-2 TRBV6-1 TRBD1 CASRSQGASTGELFF TGTGCCAGCAGATCACAGGGGGCATCGACCGGGGAGCTGTTTTTT
few TRBJ1-1 TRBV7-2 - CASSVNMNTEAFF TGTGCCAGCAGTGTGAACATGAACACTGAAGCTTTCTTT
- TRBJ1-6 TRBV4-3 TRBD1 CASSQAGTGDSPLHF TGCGCCAGCAGCCAAGCAGGTACAGGGGACTCACCCCTCCACTTT
few TRBJ1-5 TRBV10-3 TRBD1 CAISESQGANQPQHF TGTGCCATCAGTGAGAGCCAGGGGGCAAATCAGCCCCAGCATTTT
few TRBJ2-7 TRBV10-3 - CAIRDSSGTYEQYF TGTGCCATCAGGGACTCCTCGGGCACCTACGAGCAGTACTTC
few TRBJ2-2 TRBV7-9 TRBD1 CASSPQGAGVPGELFF TGTGCCAGCAGCCCACAGGGGGCGGGAGTACCCGGGGAGCTGTTTTTT
- TRBJ1-5 TRBV12-3/TRBV12-4 TRBD1 CASRMTGAGQPQHF TGTGCCAGCAGGATGACAGGGGCCGGGCAGCCCCAGCATTTT
few TRBJ1-2 TRBV20-1 - CSARLLDSYGYTF TGCAGTGCTAGACTTCTTGACAGCTATGGCTACACCTTC
few TRBJ2-1 TRBV7-9 TRBD2 CASSLEGGRANEQFF TGTGCCAGCAGCTTAGAGGGCGGGAGGGCCAACGAGCAGTTCTTC
- TRBJ2-2 TRBV7-8 TRBD2 CASSERGGKTGELFF TGTGCCAGCAGCGAGCGGGGGGGAAAGACCGGGGAGCTGTTTTTT
- TRBJ2-7 TRBV10-3 - CAIRPVGTSYEQYF TGTGCCATCAGACCAGTGGGGACCTCCTACGAGCAGTACTTC
once TRBJ2-7 TRBV20-1 - CSARDLADEQYF TGCAGTGCTAGAGATCTCGCCGACGAGCAGTACTTC
few TRBJ2-5 TRBV3-1 - CASSHKGGQETQYF TGTGCCAGCAGCCATAAAGGGGGCCAAGAGACCCAGTACTTC